Listed below are T cell receptor beta chains from one sample, sequenced in a study of blood T cell repertoires in COVID-19. Repertoires were generated with immunoSEQ multiplex PCR, while TCRdb's copy carries only in-frame clones and drops some. The data show about 120,000 clones, around 90% seen once. Sequences were obtained from peripheral blood. These receptors were taken from a human donor in a cohort sampled during active COVID-19. CDR3s include the opening cysteine and the closing phenylalanine or tryptophan. The order of the fields is J gene, CDR3 length, clone size, D gene, V gene, CDR3 protein, CDR3 DNA. D genes are given only for firm matches. Expanded clones are given a class, and other clones once, few, many or no size at all.

j_call: TRBJ2-3; cdr3_length: 17; clone_size: NA; d_call: TRBD2; v_call: TRBV10-3; cdr3_aa: CAISEGSGRPNTDTQYF; cdr3_nt: TGTGCCATCAGTGAGGGTAGCGGGAGGCCAAACACAGATACGCAGTATTTT
j_call: TRBJ2-7; cdr3_length: 15; clone_size: NA; d_call: NA; v_call: TRBV4-2; cdr3_aa: CASSQDYHSTYEQYF; cdr3_nt: TGTGCCAGCAGCCAAGATTATCACTCTACCTACGAGCAGTACTTC
j_call: TRBJ2-7; cdr3_length: 17; clone_size: NA; d_call: NA; v_call: TRBV19; cdr3_aa: CASSIGGAGISSYEQYF; cdr3_nt: TGTGCCAGTAGTATTGGCGGGGCGGGGATTAGCTCCTACGAGCAGTACTTC
j_call: TRBJ1-1; cdr3_length: 19; clone_size: NA; d_call: NA; v_call: TRBV7-2; cdr3_aa: CASRPKLNGGDYLNTEAFF; cdr3_nt: TGTGCCAGCAGGCCAAAACTGAATGGGGGGGACTACCTGAACACTGAAGCTTTCTTT
j_call: TRBJ1-2; cdr3_length: 11; clone_size: NA; d_call: NA; v_call: TRBV5-1; cdr3_aa: CASSDTRGYTF; cdr3_nt: TGCGCCAGCAGCGATACTCGAGGCTACACCTTC
j_call: TRBJ1-6; cdr3_length: 14; clone_size: NA; d_call: NA; v_call: TRBV3-1/TRBV3-2; cdr3_aa: CASSQGRGNSPLHF; cdr3_nt: TGTGCCAGCAGCCAGGGCAGGGGTAATTCACCCCTCCACTTT
j_call: TRBJ1-5; cdr3_length: 16; clone_size: NA; d_call: TRBD1; v_call: TRBV7-6; cdr3_aa: CASSFGARGSNQPQHF; cdr3_nt: TGTGCCAGCAGCTTCGGTGCCAGGGGGTCGAATCAGCCCCAGCATTTT
j_call: TRBJ2-1; cdr3_length: 13; clone_size: once; d_call: TRBD2; v_call: TRBV30; cdr3_aa: CAWSVSGRGEQFF; cdr3_nt: TGTGCCTGGAGTGTATCTGGGAGGGGTGAGCAGTTCTTC
j_call: TRBJ1-4; cdr3_length: 13; clone_size: NA; d_call: TRBD1; v_call: TRBV5-4; cdr3_aa: CASSITGGTVEFF; cdr3_nt: TGTGCCAGCAGCATCACAGGGGGCACCGTGGAGTTTTTT
j_call: TRBJ2-5; cdr3_length: 12; clone_size: NA; d_call: NA; v_call: TRBV12-5; cdr3_aa: CASSGDEETQYF; cdr3_nt: TGTGCTAGTTCGGGAGACGAAGAGACCCAGTACTTC
j_call: TRBJ2-5; cdr3_length: 15; clone_size: few; d_call: TRBD1; v_call: TRBV28; cdr3_aa: CASRPQGAEQETQYF; cdr3_nt: TGTGCCAGCAGACCACAGGGGGCAGAACAAGAGACCCAGTACTTC
j_call: TRBJ2-7; cdr3_length: 15; clone_size: NA; d_call: NA; v_call: TRBV5-4; cdr3_aa: CASSPNPGSKYEQYF; cdr3_nt: TGTGCCAGCAGCCCAAACCCCGGGTCTAAGTACGAGCAGTACTTC
j_call: TRBJ1-3; cdr3_length: 16; clone_size: NA; d_call: NA; v_call: TRBV6-6; cdr3_aa: CASSPNHRSSGNTIYF; cdr3_nt: TGTGCCAGCAGCCCCAATCACAGATCCTCTGGAAACACCATATATTTT
j_call: TRBJ2-2; cdr3_length: 14; clone_size: NA; d_call: TRBD2; v_call: TRBV19; cdr3_aa: CASSPGGSTGELFF; cdr3_nt: TGTGCCAGTAGCCCCGGGGGGTCGACCGGGGAGCTGTTTTTT
j_call: TRBJ1-1; cdr3_length: 15; clone_size: NA; d_call: NA; v_call: TRBV5-1; cdr3_aa: CASSLGINGVREAFF; cdr3_nt: TGCGCCAGCAGCTTGGGGATTAACGGGGTACGGGAAGCTTTCTTT
j_call: TRBJ2-3; cdr3_length: 15; clone_size: NA; d_call: NA; v_call: TRBV9; cdr3_aa: CASSVAGVGTDTQYF; cdr3_nt: TGTGCCAGCAGCGTAGCGGGGGTGGGCACAGATACGCAGTATTTT
j_call: TRBJ1-6; cdr3_length: 16; clone_size: NA; d_call: NA; v_call: TRBV4-1; cdr3_aa: CASSPVGGSDNSPLHF; cdr3_nt: TGCGCCAGCAGCCCAGTGGGGGGGAGCGATAATTCACCCCTCCACTTT
j_call: TRBJ2-2; cdr3_length: 17; clone_size: NA; d_call: NA; v_call: TRBV5-1; cdr3_aa: CASAAGLAPGGPGELFF; cdr3_nt: TGCGCCAGCGCTGCGGGGCTAGCGCCCGGTGGTCCCGGGGAGCTGTTTTTT
j_call: TRBJ1-2; cdr3_length: 15; clone_size: NA; d_call: TRBD1; v_call: TRBV5-1; cdr3_aa: CASAIVGQGRYGYTF; cdr3_nt: TGCGCCAGCGCAATTGTCGGACAGGGACGCTATGGCTACACCTTC
j_call: TRBJ2-2; cdr3_length: 16; clone_size: NA; d_call: TRBD2; v_call: TRBV7-7; cdr3_aa: CASSRTGTSQTGELFF; cdr3_nt: TGTGCTAGCAGCAGAACCGGGACTAGCCAGACCGGGGAGCTGTTTTTT
j_call: TRBJ2-7; cdr3_length: 14; clone_size: once; d_call: NA; v_call: TRBV6-5; cdr3_aa: CASSPRWGAYEQYF; cdr3_nt: TGTGCCAGCAGTCCGCGGTGGGGGGCCTACGAGCAGTACTTC
j_call: TRBJ2-7; cdr3_length: 12; clone_size: NA; d_call: NA; v_call: TRBV19; cdr3_aa: CASQSGGLEQYF; cdr3_nt: TGTGCCAGCCAATCCGGCGGGCTCGAGCAGTACTTC
j_call: TRBJ1-4; cdr3_length: 16; clone_size: NA; d_call: NA; v_call: TRBV23-1; cdr3_aa: CASSHGIPGLAEKLFF; cdr3_nt: TGCGCCAGCAGTCATGGGATCCCAGGGCTGGCCGAAAAACTGTTTTTT
j_call: TRBJ1-1; cdr3_length: 12; clone_size: few; d_call: TRBD1; v_call: TRBV29-1; cdr3_aa: CSVVAGGTEAFF; cdr3_nt: TGCAGCGTTGTGGCAGGGGGCACTGAAGCTTTCTTT
j_call: TRBJ1-1; cdr3_length: 11; clone_size: NA; d_call: TRBD1; v_call: TRBV6-5; cdr3_aa: CATLRGREAFF; cdr3_nt: TGTGCCACTTTAAGGGGGCGCGAAGCTTTCTTT
j_call: TRBJ2-7; cdr3_length: 13; clone_size: NA; d_call: TRBD1; v_call: TRBV5-1; cdr3_aa: CASSSGQFYEQYF; cdr3_nt: TGCGCCAGCAGCTCGGGACAGTTCTACGAGCAGTACTTC
j_call: TRBJ1-1; cdr3_length: 14; clone_size: NA; d_call: TRBD1; v_call: TRBV2; cdr3_aa: CASVRGTGSGEAFF; cdr3_nt: TGTGCCAGCGTACGAGGGACAGGGTCGGGTGAAGCTTTCTTT
j_call: TRBJ2-2; cdr3_length: 15; clone_size: NA; d_call: TRBD1; v_call: TRBV13; cdr3_aa: CASSNQGVSTGELFF; cdr3_nt: TGTGCCAGCAGCAATCAGGGGGTCTCTACCGGGGAGCTGTTTTTT
j_call: TRBJ2-3; cdr3_length: 15; clone_size: NA; d_call: NA; v_call: TRBV19; cdr3_aa: CASSTGFWRTDTQYF; cdr3_nt: TGTGCCAGTAGTACAGGGTTTTGGCGCACAGATACGCAGTATTTT
j_call: TRBJ1-4; cdr3_length: 15; clone_size: NA; d_call: NA; v_call: TRBV3-1/TRBV3-2; cdr3_aa: CASSPRRVINEKLFF; cdr3_nt: TGTGCCAGCAGCCCTCGGAGGGTTATAAATGAAAAACTGTTTTTT
j_call: TRBJ2-5; cdr3_length: 17; clone_size: NA; d_call: TRBD1; v_call: TRBV5-1; cdr3_aa: CASSLDRGRLQQETQYF; cdr3_nt: TGCGCCAGCAGCCTCGACAGGGGCCGACTGCAACAAGAGACCCAGTACTTC
j_call: TRBJ2-7; cdr3_length: 14; clone_size: NA; d_call: NA; v_call: TRBV5-5; cdr3_aa: CASRLREGSYEQYF; cdr3_nt: TGTGCCAGCAGACTCCGAGAGGGCTCCTACGAGCAGTACTTC
j_call: TRBJ2-7; cdr3_length: 14; clone_size: NA; d_call: NA; v_call: TRBV5-1; cdr3_aa: CASSLTHGSPEQYF; cdr3_nt: TGCGCCAGCAGCCTGACCCACGGGAGCCCCGAGCAGTACTTC
j_call: TRBJ1-5; cdr3_length: 14; clone_size: NA; d_call: NA; v_call: TRBV5-8; cdr3_aa: CASTKRGRGQPQHF; cdr3_nt: TGTGCCAGCACCAAACGCGGGAGGGGTCAGCCCCAGCATTTT
j_call: TRBJ2-2; cdr3_length: 17; clone_size: few; d_call: TRBD1; v_call: TRBV5-4; cdr3_aa: CASSSSAGDRGDGELFF; cdr3_nt: TGTGCCAGCAGCTCATCTGCAGGGGACAGGGGAGACGGGGAGCTGTTTTTT
j_call: TRBJ2-3; cdr3_length: 13; clone_size: NA; d_call: NA; v_call: TRBV6-6; cdr3_aa: CANFEGLTDTQYF; cdr3_nt: TGTGCCAATTTCGAGGGTCTTACAGATACGCAGTATTTT
j_call: TRBJ2-5; cdr3_length: 17; clone_size: NA; d_call: TRBD1; v_call: TRBV4-1; cdr3_aa: CASSQEPTGRVGETQYF; cdr3_nt: TGCGCCAGCAGCCAAGAGCCGACAGGGCGTGTAGGAGAGACCCAGTACTTC
j_call: TRBJ2-1; cdr3_length: 12; clone_size: NA; d_call: TRBD2; v_call: TRBV9; cdr3_aa: CASSAERGVLFF; cdr3_nt: TGTGCCAGCAGCGCAGAGCGGGGGGTGTTGTTCTTC
j_call: TRBJ2-2; cdr3_length: 16; clone_size: NA; d_call: NA; v_call: TRBV3-1/TRBV3-2; cdr3_aa: CASSPFTGQNTGELFF; cdr3_nt: TGTGCCAGCAGCCCATTTACGGGACAGAACACCGGGGAGCTGTTTTTT
j_call: TRBJ2-1; cdr3_length: 15; clone_size: NA; d_call: NA; v_call: TRBV6-5; cdr3_aa: CASTPLDGQGNEQFF; cdr3_nt: TGTGCCAGCACCCCCCTTGACGGGCAGGGAAATGAGCAGTTCTTC
j_call: TRBJ2-2; cdr3_length: 15; clone_size: NA; d_call: TRBD1; v_call: TRBV19; cdr3_aa: CASSIRGTGTGELFF; cdr3_nt: TGTGCCAGTAGTATCCGTGGGACAGGGACCGGGGAGCTGTTTTTT
j_call: TRBJ2-7; cdr3_length: 16; clone_size: NA; d_call: NA; v_call: TRBV7-8; cdr3_aa: CASSLVGGVLSYEQYF; cdr3_nt: TGTGCCAGCAGCTTAGTAGGGGGGGTCCTCTCCTACGAGCAGTACTTC